This T cell receptor beta chain was captured in a study of T cell changes during pregnancy in multiple sclerosis. A remark on this clone: A read error may produce the germline difference seen at one junction end.

The method was immunoSEQ multiplex PCR; TCRdb's version includes in-frame clones alone and lacks a portion of them. The sample contains 100,000 or so clones, 80% to 95% of which appear only once. Germline CDR1 is MNHEY and CDR2 is SMNVEV (reference sequence). The CDR3 extends over 17 amino acids. The receptor was derived from a female donor with multiple sclerosis, enrolled in a pregnancy study. V and J are TRBV27 and TRBJ1-5; no firm D call. The sequenced sample was peripheral blood, obtained in the second trimester of pregnancy. The CDR3: CASSLYADERSKQPQHF. The CDR3 nucleotides read TGTGCCAGCAGTTTATACGCCGACGAGAGGAGCAAGCAGCCCCAGCATTTT.